The next 11 T cell receptor beta chains were all read from a single sample in a study of blood T cell repertoires in COVID-19. The method was immunoSEQ multiplex PCR; TCRdb's version includes in-frame clones alone and lacks a portion of them. The data hold a few hundred thousand clones, with approximately 87% observed a single time. The source material was peripheral blood. The receptor set was obtained from a woman aged 45 to 65 who had recovered from COVID-19.

This clone was counted a single time. CDR3 loop: CASSIRATEAFF. CDR3 nucleotide sequence: TGTGCCAGTAGTATCAGGGCCACTGAAGCTTTCTTT. This sequence joins TRBV19 and TRBJ1-1, with D tentatively TRBD1 (5 bases). The CDR3 covers 12 residues. Trimming removed 3 bases from V and 4 bases from J, with 6 bases in between. Germline values: CDR1 LNHDA, CDR2 SQIVND (reference sequence).

This chain joins TRBV11-2 and TRBJ2-3; tentatively, D is TRBD1 (6 bases). This CDR3 spans 13 amino acids. The V and J ends lost 1 base and 6 bases respectively, with 8 bases between them. Germline loops: CDR1 SGHAT, CDR2 FQNNGV. The CDR3 loop is CASSLGQGDTQYF. CDR3 coding DNA: TGTGCCAGCAGCTTAGGTCAGGGGGATACGCAGTATTTT.

As regards this clone: Different DNA sequences within this sample yield the same CDR3. The chain uses TRBV9 and TRBJ2-7; 8 bases line up with TRBD2. Germline CDR1 SGDLS, CDR2 YYNGEE. J lost 0 bases, V lost 2 bases, and 4 bases had no gene match. The CDR3 length is 15 residues. CDR3 sequence reads: CASSVGGTSSYEQYF. CDR3 in DNA: TGTGCCAGCAGCGTTGGTGGGACTAGCTCCTACGAGCAGTACTTC.

CDR3 residues: CASSPGMQPGPLETQYF. The CDR3 DNA follows: TGTGCCAGCAGCCCCGGGATGCAACCGGGCCCCCTGGAGACCCAGTACTTC. This sequence joins TRBV9 and TRBJ2-5; weak D call: TRBD2 (5 bases). Trimming took off 4 bases at V and 5 bases at J, with 24 bases between the two ends. Germline assignment: CDR1 SGDLS and CDR2 YYNGEE. This CDR3 has 17 residues.

CDR3 DNA: TGTGCCAGCAGTCTTCAAATTGGACAGGGGAACTACGAGCAGTACTTC. Encoded protein: CASSLQIGQGNYEQYF. V gene TRBV28 combines with J gene TRBJ2-7; 9 bases match TRBD1. The CDR3 spans 16 residues. Germline CDR1 reads MDHEN; CDR2 reads SYDVKM. V lost 5 bases to trimming and J lost 3 bases; unmatched junction nucleotides: 11.

The chain is built from TRBV28 and TRBJ1-6; tentative D call: TRBD1 (5 bases). Deletions cut 3 bases from V and 10 bases from J, with 13 bases between. CDR1 MDHEN and CDR2 SYDVKM come from the germline V gene. The CDR3 length is 14 residues. The CDR3 is CASSFRQGPSPLHF. The CDR3 DNA reads TGTGCCAGCAGTTTTAGGCAGGGCCCGTCACCCCTCCACTTT.

This clone was found once. The chain carries TRBV10-3 and TRBJ2-2, with D unresolved. CDR1 and CDR2 (germline): ENHRY, SYGVKD. The CDR3 spans 12 residues. Between the trimmed V and J ends, which lost 6 bases and 2 bases, there was a span of 4 bases. Written as DNA, the CDR3 is TGTGCCATCAGCCTCAACACCGGGGAGCTGTTTTTT. It codes for CAISLNTGELFF.

V is TRBV28 and J is TRBJ1-1; TRBD1 might be the D (6 bases). Germline CDR1 reads MDHEN; CDR2 reads SYDVKM. The ends were cut back, 2 bases at V and 6 bases at J, with 22 bases in the middle. The CDR3 length is 17 residues. The CDR3 region is CASSLELGGLGFSEAFF. The CDR3 DNA reads TGTGCCAGCAGTTTAGAGTTGGGGGGGCTCGGGTTCTCTGAAGCTTTCTTT.

This sequence joins TRBV19 and TRBJ1-6; the D is unclear. Trimming stripped 1 base from V and 8 bases from J, with 12 bases between. CDR3 length: 15 residues. Germline loops: CDR1 LNHDA, CDR2 SQIVND (reference sequence). For the CDR3, the DNA is TGTGCCAGTAGTATAGGTCGCACGGTGGATTCACCCCTCCACTTT. Encoded protein: CASSIGRTVDSPLHF.

V gene TRBV7-2 combines with J gene TRBJ2-1; tentatively, D is TRBD2 (5 bases). Between the trimmed V and J ends, which lost 5 bases and 8 bases, there was a span of 19 bases. The CDR3 runs 15 residues. Germline CDR1 and CDR2: SGHTA and FQGNSA. CDR3 nucleotide sequence: TGTGCCAGCAGCCCCTTCGGCTCGAGGGAAGATGAGCAGTTCTTC. Translation gives CASSPFGSREDEQFF.

This clone was seen just once. This chain joins TRBV28 and TRBJ1-1, with 9 positions matching TRBD1. The J segment lost 2 bases and the V segment lost 2 bases, leaving 9 bases of the junction unmatched. The V gene's germline CDR1 is MDHEN and CDR2 SYDVKM. The CDR3 length is 17 residues. The CDR3: CASSLALTGGLNTEAFF. The CDR3 region has the DNA TGTGCCAGCAGTTTAGCGCTAACAGGGGGCCTCAACACTGAAGCTTTCTTT.